This T cell receptor (beta chain) was sequenced for a study of blood T cell repertoires in COVID-19. Study context: Material from acute and convalescent COVID-19 was sourced from the United States, Italy and Spain.

Some clones are missing from TCRdb's copy, which holds only in-frame ones; the method was immunoSEQ multiplex PCR. The sample holds 150,000 to 200,000 clones, about 72% seen once. The germline V gene has CDR1 MNHEY and CDR2 SVGEGT. Trimming cost V 2 bases and J 2 bases, with 14 bases left between them. The CDR3 consists of 16 residues. Participants were aged about 18 to 89 years, lived in roughly 25 US areas, and enrolled virtually. Sequenced material: PBMCs or T cells enriched from blood (not recorded which). The rearrangement uses TRBV6-2 or TRBV6-3 and TRBJ2-3, with D tentatively TRBD2 (6 bases). This receptor was identified in a woman between 45 and 65 years old who had recovered from COVID-19. CDR3 sequence: CASSYPAGFDTDTQYF. The CDR3 DNA reads TGTGCCAGCAGTTACCCAGCGGGTTTTGACACAGATACGCAGTATTTT.